A single sample gave rise to the 24 T cell receptor beta chains below, sequenced in a study of blood T cells in healthy people across ages. Sample-barcoded 5' priming and a J-beta primer mix drove a second PCR of roughly 7 to 11 cycles. TCRdb re-analysed the 5' RACE reads in MiXCR, keeping a single row per CDR3 protein. Among approximately 820,000 distinct CDR3 sequences, roughly 44% were seen once, and the ten largest hold roughly 18%. The sequencing sample was made of blood. The source of these receptors is a man in his 60s in good health.

The chain joins TRBV6-2 or TRBV6-3 to TRBJ2-7; D possibly corresponds to TRBD1 (6 bases). CDR1 and CDR2 (germline): MNHEY, SVGEGT. CDR3 length: 12 amino acids. With 6 bases removed from V and 6 bases from J, the gap between germline ends came to 12 bases. CDR3 DNA sequence: TGTGCCAGCAGCGGTACAGGGATCGAGCAGTACTTC. Its protein product is CASSGTGIEQYF.

This rearrangement joins TRBV29-1 to TRBJ2-3; possibly TRBD2 for D (5 bases). This CDR3 region has 13 residues. V lost 4 bases to trimming and J lost 5 bases, with 13 bases between them. Germline V lookup: CDR1 SQVTM, CDR2 ANQGSEA. CDR3 nucleotides: TGCAGCGTTGTAGCGAGCGGCGGAGATACGCAGTATTTT. Translating gives CSVVASGGDTQYF.

The chain has TRBV12-3 or TRBV12-4 and TRBJ2-4; the D call may be TRBD1 or TRBD2 (5 bases each). The end of the DNA fits TRBJ2-7 better, so the J call may be wrong. The CDR3 loop spans 13 amino acids. The DNA of the CDR3 is TGTGCCAGCTCCCCGGGGACCCAGTACGAGCAGTACTTC. Translated: CASSPGTQYEQYF.

The rearrangement links TRBV11-2 to TRBJ1-2, with TRBD1 as a possible D gene (6 bases). There are 15 residues in the CDR3. Germline CDR1 is SGHAT and CDR2 is FQNNGV. V was trimmed by 1 base and J by 4 bases, leaving 13 bases between them. CDR3 coding DNA: TGTGCCAGCAGCTTAGGGACAGTTGTGAGCTATGGCTACACCTTC. Protein sequence: CASSLGTVVSYGYTF.

V gene TRBV6-2 or TRBV6-3 combines with J gene TRBJ2-4; D perhaps matches TRBD1 (5 bases). Between the trimmed V and J ends, which lost 2 bases and 13 bases, there was a span of 12 bases. The germline V gene encodes CDR1 MNHEY and CDR2 SVGEGT. The CDR3 spans 12 residues. In DNA, the CDR3 is TGTGCCAGCAGTTACCAGGGCCATGAGCAGTACTTC. Translated: CASSYQGHEQYF.

This clonotype was picked up a small number of times. The V call is TRBV12-3 or TRBV12-4, the J call TRBJ2-1; D is uncertain. V dropped 4 bases and J dropped 6 bases, with 16 bases sitting between them. CDR3 size: 15 residues. CDR3 protein: CASSSAGPGGNEQFF. The CDR3 DNA sequence: TGTGCCAGCAGTTCAGCCGGACCAGGTGGCAATGAGCAGTTCTTC.

The chain employs TRBV7-2 and TRBJ1-2; possibly TRBD1 for D (5 bases). Trimming took off 0 bases at V and 7 bases at J, with 15 bases between the two ends. The V gene's germline CDR1 is SGHTA and CDR2 FQGNSA. The CDR3 has 15 amino acids. CDR3 sequence (DNA): TGTGCCAGCAGCTTAGCAGGGGCAGGGAGTAGTGGCTACACCTTC. Its protein is CASSLAGAGSSGYTF.

This clonotype was seen a single time. The chain combines TRBV9 with TRBJ2-1; no reliable D call. V was clipped by 3 bases and J by 5 bases, with 6 bases between them. CDR3 length: 12 amino acids. In germline, CDR1 is SGDLS, CDR2 YYNGEE. CDR3 protein: CASSADDNEQFF. DNA of the CDR3: TGTGCCAGCAGCGCGGACGACAATGAGCAGTTCTTC.

This clonotype was recorded at least ten times. V usage is TRBV5-1 and J usage is TRBJ2-3; D is perhaps TRBD1 (6 bases). The V gene lost 4 bases and the J gene lost 0 bases, with 12 bases spanning the gap. Germline loops: CDR1 SGHRS, CDR2 YFSETQ. The length of the CDR3 is 15 residues. DNA for the CDR3: TGCGCCAGCAGCCCGGACAGTACTAGCACAGATACGCAGTATTTT. Translation gives CASSPDSTSTDTQYF.

This clonotype was seen just once. The chain joins TRBV7-2 to TRBJ1-6; D is uncertain. Germline V gene lookup returns CDR1 SGHTA and CDR2 FQGNSA. Trimming cost V 3 bases and J 13 bases, with 10 bases left between them. The CDR3 length is 12 residues. The CDR3 reads CASSLNTGPLHF. CDR3 DNA sequence: TGTGCCAGCAGCTTGAATACTGGTCCCCTCCACTTT.

This chain uses TRBV6-5 with TRBJ2-6; 7 nucleotides line up with TRBD1. The junction had 9 bases not matched to a gene; V was cut back by 8 bases and J by 2 bases. The CDR3 is 16 amino acids. Germline V lookup: CDR1 MNHEY, CDR2 SVGAGI. CDR3 region: CASGSRGGAGANVLTF. The DNA for the CDR3 is TGTGCCAGCGGTTCTCGAGGGGGCGCTGGGGCCAACGTCCTGACTTTC.

With respect to this clonotype: The CDR3 ends on some other residue instead of the conserved phenylalanine or tryptophan, so this is likely a read error. The rearrangement uses TRBV6-1 and TRBJ2-7; 12 bases are shared with TRBD1. The end of the DNA fits TRBJ2-5 better, so the J call may be wrong. From germline, CDR1 is MNHNS and CDR2 SASEGT. The CDR3 has 17 residues. CDR3 DNA: TGTGCCAGCAATATATTACCCGGGACAGGGGGCCGGGAGACCCAGTACCTC. Protein product: CASNILPGTGGRETQYL.

In this sample, this clonotype turned up a few times. The chain links TRBV6-5 to TRBJ1-1; D unresolved. Trimming took 5 bases from V and 3 from J, leaving 10 bases between them. The CDR3 covers 13 residues. The germline CDR1 and CDR2 sequences are MNHEY and SVGAGI. The CDR3 loop is CASSVGDYTEAFF. In nucleotides, the CDR3 is TGTGCCAGCAGTGTTGGCGATTACACTGAAGCTTTCTTT.

V is TRBV5-6 and J is TRBJ2-4; D is perhaps TRBD2 (6 bases). The CDR3 is made up of 12 amino acids. Trimming left V 4 bases short and J 9 bases short, with 11 bases between. CDR1 and CDR2 (germline): SGHDT, YYEEEE. The CDR3 protein is CASSVRRGIQYF. The CDR3 nucleotides read TGTGCCAGCAGCGTACGGCGGGGCATTCAGTACTTC. Together with reference TRBV5-6 and TRBJ2-4, the CDR3 gives the full variable domain: DAGVTQSPTHLIKTRGQQVTLRCSPKSGHDTVSWYQQALGQGPQFIFQYYEEEERQRGNFPDRFSGHQFPNYSSELNVNALLLGDSALYLCASSVRRGIQYFGAGTRLSVL.

Concerning this clonotype: This clone may be a read error of a much larger clone one base away. CDR3 bases: TGCAGTGCTAGGGACAGGGACTTCTACGAGCAGTACTTC. This sequence encodes CSARDRDFYEQYF. The genes are TRBV20-1 and TRBJ2-7, with 8 bases that match TRBD1. After removal of 3 bases from V and 3 bases from J, the junction contained 4 bases not matched to a gene. Germline CDR1 DFQATT, CDR2 SNEGSKA (reference sequence). The length of the CDR3 is 13 residues.

CDR3 sequence: CASSQHTAGSSYNEQYF. The CDR3 DNA reads as TGCGCCAGCAGCCAACATACCGCAGGTAGCTCCTACAATGAGCAGTACTTC. The chain joins TRBV4-3 to TRBJ2-1; D unclear. The J call is doubtful: the DNA matches TRBJ2-7 better. CDR3 size: 17 residues. From germline, CDR1 is LGHNA and CDR2 YSLEER.

This clonotype appeared a single time. The genes are TRBV7-9 and TRBJ2-5, with D possibly matching TRBD1 (5 bases). This CDR3 region has 14 residues. Per germline, CDR1 SEHNR and CDR2 FQNEAQ (reference sequence). V was pared by 3 bases and J by 11 bases, with 19 bases between. CDR3 DNA: TGTGCCAGCAGCTTGCCGCGTGGGGCAAATGAGCAGTACTTC. Translated: CASSLPRGANEQYF. Drawing the rest from reference TRBV7-9 and TRBJ2-5, the complete variable domain is DTGVSQNPRHKITKRGQNVTFRCDPISEHNRLYWYRQTLGQGPEFLTYFQNEAQLEKSRLLSDRFSAERPKGSFSTLEIQRTEQGDSAMYLCASSLPRGANEQYFGPGTRLLVL.

About this clonotype itself: It is likely a read error, because the conserved phenylalanine at the end of the CDR3 is missing. The chain has TRBV6-6 and TRBJ2-3; 9 bases match TRBD2. This CDR3 contains 16 residues. Germline CDR1 MNHNY, CDR2 SVGAGI (reference sequence). The ends lost 3 bases at V and 5 bases at J; junction bases unmatched: 9. The CDR3 DNA is TGTGCCAGCAGTTATTCTAGCGGGGCCTTGGGAGATACGCAGTATGTT. The encoded protein is CASSYSSGALGDTQYV.

This clonotype has more than one count but fewer than ten. The chain joins TRBV5-1 to TRBJ1-1; unclear D gene. The CDR3 consists of 14 residues. Germline V gene data show CDR1 as SGHRS and CDR2 as YFSETQ. The ends were cut back, 0 bases at V and 5 bases at J, with 11 bases in the middle. The CDR3 DNA follows: TGCGCCAGCAGCTTGGATTTCTCGGGGACTGAAGCTTTCTTT. Translated, it gives CASSLDFSGTEAFF.

This clonotype was seen once. The genes are TRBV25-1 and TRBJ2-1; 7 bases are a match to TRBD1. Germline V CDR1 and CDR2: MGHDK, SYGVNS. The CDR3 runs to 17 residues. J lost 0 bases, V lost 2 bases, and 7 bases had no gene match. DNA of the CDR3: TGTGCCAGCAGTGAAATAGGGGGCGCGAGCTCCTACAATGAGCAGTTCTTC. As protein: CASSEIGGASSYNEQFF. Full variable domain (missing parts from reference TRBV25-1 and TRBJ2-1): EADIYQTPRYLVIGTGKKITLECSQTMGHDKMYWYQQDPGMELHLIHYSYGVNSTEKGDLSSESTVSRIRTEHFPLTLESARPSHTSQYLCASSEIGGASSYNEQFFGPGTRLTVL.

V gene TRBV6-5 combines with J gene TRBJ2-1; 9 bases fit TRBD2. In germline, CDR1 is MNHEY, CDR2 SVGAGI. The CDR3 is made up of 18 amino acids. V was clipped by 4 bases and J by 2 bases; unmatched bases: 12. CDR3 amino acids: CASSLKTSGTQPYNEQFF. CDR3 coding DNA: TGTGCCAGCAGTTTGAAGACTAGCGGCACGCAGCCCTACAATGAGCAGTTCTTC.

V gene TRBV7-2 combines with J gene TRBJ2-1; D gene unclear. The V gene's germline CDR1 is SGHTA and CDR2 FQGNSA. V lost 2 bases, J lost 10 bases, and 6 bases lay in between. The CDR3 is made up of 11 amino acids. The CDR3 DNA reads TGTGCCAGCAGCTTAACCCAGGAGCAGTTCTTC. Its protein is CASSLTQEQFF.

V and J are TRBV6-2 or TRBV6-3 and TRBJ2-5; D assignment may be TRBD1 or TRBD2 (5 bases each). V was shortened by 2 bases and J by 3 bases, with 10 bases between the two germline ends. CDR1 is MNHEY and CDR2 is SVGEGT in the germline V gene. CDR3 length: 14 residues. The CDR3 spells CASSYGAREETQYF. The DNA for the CDR3 is TGTGCCAGCAGTTACGGGGCGAGGGAAGAGACCCAGTACTTC.

The J gene is TRBJ2-1, the V gene TRBV20-1, with TRBD2 matching over 12 bases. The length of the CDR3 is 14 residues. Trimming removed 6 bases from V and 3 bases from J; junction bases left unmatched: 3. Germline V gene sequence: CDR1 DFQATT, CDR2 SNEGSKA (reference sequence). CDR3: CSAVLAGGYNEQFF. Written as DNA, the CDR3 is TGCAGTGCAGTACTAGCGGGGGGCTACAATGAGCAGTTCTTC.